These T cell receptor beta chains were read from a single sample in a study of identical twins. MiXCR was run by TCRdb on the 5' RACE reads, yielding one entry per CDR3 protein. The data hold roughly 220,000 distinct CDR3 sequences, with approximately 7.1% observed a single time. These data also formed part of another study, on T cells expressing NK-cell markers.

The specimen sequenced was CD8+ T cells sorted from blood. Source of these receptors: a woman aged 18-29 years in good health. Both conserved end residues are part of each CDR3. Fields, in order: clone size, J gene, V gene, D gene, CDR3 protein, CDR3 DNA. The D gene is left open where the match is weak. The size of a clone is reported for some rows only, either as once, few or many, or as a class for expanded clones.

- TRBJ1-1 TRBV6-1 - CASSATSPNTEAFF TGTGCCAGCAGTGCGACCAGCCCGAACACTGAAGCTTTCTTT
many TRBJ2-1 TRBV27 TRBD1 CASSFIAQGAYNEQFF TGTGCCAGCAGTTTCATTGCACAGGGGGCGTACAATGAGCAGTTCTTC
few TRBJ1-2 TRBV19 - CASSIAPGQNYGYTF TGTGCCAGTAGTATAGCCCCGGGACAAAACTATGGCTACACCTTC
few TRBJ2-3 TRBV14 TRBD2 CASRPSGGTDTQYF TGTGCCAGCAGGCCTAGCGGGGGAACAGATACGCAGTATTTT
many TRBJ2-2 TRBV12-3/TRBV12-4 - CASRLDHSNTGELFF TGTGCCAGCAGACTGGACCATAGCAACACCGGGGAGCTGTTTTTT
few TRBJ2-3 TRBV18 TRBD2 CASSPGGSGSQYTQYF TGTGCCAGCTCACCCGGTGGTAGCGGGAGTCAATATACGCAGTATTTT
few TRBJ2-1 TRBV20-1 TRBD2 CSARRGLESFNEQFF TGCAGTGCTAGGAGAGGACTAGAGTCTTTCAATGAGCAGTTCTTC
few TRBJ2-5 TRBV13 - CASQTRAGRETQYF TGTGCCAGCCAAACCCGTGCAGGGAGAGAGACCCAGTACTTC
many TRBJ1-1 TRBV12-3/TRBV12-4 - CASSFGGSYTEAFF TGTGCCAGCAGTTTTGGGGGCAGCTACACTGAAGCTTTCTTT
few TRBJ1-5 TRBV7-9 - CASSKVNQPQHF TGTGCCAGCAGCAAAGTCAATCAGCCCCAGCATTTT
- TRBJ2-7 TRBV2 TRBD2 CASSGGVYEQYF TGTGCCAGCTCGGGAGGGGTCTACGAGCAGTACTTC
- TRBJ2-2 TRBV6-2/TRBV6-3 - CASSYPRGLKRYTGELFF TGTGCCAGCAGTTACCCCCGTGGGCTAAAGAGGTACACCGGGGAGCTGTTTTTT
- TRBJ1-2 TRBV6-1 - CASSTLSLARNYGYTF TGTGCCAGCAGTACCCTTTCCTTGGCCAGAAACTATGGCTACACCTTC
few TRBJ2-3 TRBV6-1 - CASFSFGAGTQYF TGTGCCAGCTTTTCCTTTGGGGCCGGTACGCAGTATTTT
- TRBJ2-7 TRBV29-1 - CSVVVTTYEQYF TGCAGCGTTGTGGTCACCACCTACGAGCAGTACTTC
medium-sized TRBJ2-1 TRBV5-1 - CASSLGLTSYNEQFF TGCGCCAGCAGCTTGGGTCTGACTTCCTACAATGAGCAGTTCTTC
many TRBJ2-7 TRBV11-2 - CASRALSVRQYF TGTGCCAGCAGAGCCCTCAGCGTAAGGCAGTACTTC
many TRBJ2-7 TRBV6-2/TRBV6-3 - CASSHFYEQYF TGTGCCAGCAGCCACTTCTACGAGCAGTACTTC
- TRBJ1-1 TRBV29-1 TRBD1 CSVPTRQGITEAFF TGCAGCGTGCCCACTAGACAGGGCATCACTGAAGCTTTCTTT
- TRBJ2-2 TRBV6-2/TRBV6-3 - CASSYRGRGNTGELFF TGTGCCAGCAGTTACAGGGGCAGGGGAAACACCGGGGAGCTGTTTTTT
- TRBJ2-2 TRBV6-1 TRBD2 CASRSTSGSWTGELFF TGTGCCAGCAGGTCGACTAGCGGGAGTTGGACCGGGGAGCTGTTTTTT
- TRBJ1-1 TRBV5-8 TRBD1 CASRTRDRAMNTEAFF TGTGCCAGCAGAACCCGGGACAGGGCCATGAACACTGAAGCTTTCTTT
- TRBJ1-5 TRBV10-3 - CAISERDTYQPQHF TGTGCCATCAGTGAGCGGGACACCTATCAGCCCCAGCATTTT
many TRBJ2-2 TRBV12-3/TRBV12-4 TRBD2 CASSLISGRAGLFF TGTGCCAGCAGTTTAATTAGCGGGAGGGCTGGGCTGTTTTTT
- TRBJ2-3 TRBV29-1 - CSVEPTDTQYF TGCAGCGTTGAGCCGACAGATACGCAGTATTTT
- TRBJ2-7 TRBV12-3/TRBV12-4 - CASSPNYGQYF TGTGCCAGCAGCCCAAACTACGGGCAGTACTTC
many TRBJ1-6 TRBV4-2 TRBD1 CASSHRQGYYSPLHF TGTGCCAGCAGCCACCGACAGGGATACTATTCACCCCTCCACTTT
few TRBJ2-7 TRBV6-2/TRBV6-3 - CASSYATVSYEQYF TGTGCCAGCAGTTACGCGACAGTATCCTACGAGCAGTACTTC
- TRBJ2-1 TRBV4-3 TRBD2 CASSQGSSGTYNEQFF TGCGCCAGCAGCCAAGGGTCTAGCGGGACCTACAATGAGCAGTTCTTC
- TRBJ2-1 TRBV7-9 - CASIDPGSGYNEQFF TGTGCCAGCATCGATCCGGGGTCCGGCTACAATGAGCAGTTCTTC
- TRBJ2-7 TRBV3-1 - CASSQGGRRPYEQYF TGTGCCAGCAGCCAAGGCGGCAGGCGACCCTACGAGCAGTACTTC
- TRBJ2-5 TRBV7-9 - CASSSQGFQETQYF TGTGCCAGCAGCTCACAGGGCTTCCAAGAGACCCAGTACTTC
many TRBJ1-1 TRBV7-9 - CASRGGDTEAFF TGTGCCAGCCGTGGGGGTGACACTGAAGCTTTCTTT
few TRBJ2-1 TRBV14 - CASSLAEVYNEQFF TGTGCCAGCAGCCTAGCGGAAGTGTACAATGAGCAGTTCTTC
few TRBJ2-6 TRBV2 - CASSEWLGGANVLTF TGTGCCAGCAGTGAGTGGCTGGGGGGGGCCAACGTCCTGACTTTC